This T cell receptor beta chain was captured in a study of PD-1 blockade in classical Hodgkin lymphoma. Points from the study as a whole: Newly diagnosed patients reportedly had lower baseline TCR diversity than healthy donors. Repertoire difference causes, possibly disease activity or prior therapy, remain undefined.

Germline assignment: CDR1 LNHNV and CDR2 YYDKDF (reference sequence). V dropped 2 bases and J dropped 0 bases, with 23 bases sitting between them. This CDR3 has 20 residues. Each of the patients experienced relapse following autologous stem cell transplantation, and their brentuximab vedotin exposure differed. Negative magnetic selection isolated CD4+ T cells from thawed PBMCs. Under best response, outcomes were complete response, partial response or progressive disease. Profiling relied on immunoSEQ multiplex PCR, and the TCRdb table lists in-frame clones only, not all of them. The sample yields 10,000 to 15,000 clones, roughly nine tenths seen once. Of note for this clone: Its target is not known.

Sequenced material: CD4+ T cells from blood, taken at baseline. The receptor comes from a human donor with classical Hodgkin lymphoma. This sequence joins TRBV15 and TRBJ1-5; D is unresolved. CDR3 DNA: TGTGCCACCAGCAGATCCCCTCATATCGGAGGCAGTGATAGCAATCAGCCCCAGCATTTT. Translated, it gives CATSRSPHIGGSDSNQPQHF. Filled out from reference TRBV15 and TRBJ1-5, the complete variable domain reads DAMVIQNPRYQVTQFGKPVTLSCSQTLNHNVMYWYQQKSSQAPKLLFHYYDKDFNNEADTPDNFQSRRPNTSFCFLDIRSPGLGDTAMYLCATSRSPHIGGSDSNQPQHFGDGTRLSIL.